Listed below are T cell receptor beta chains from one sample, sequenced in a study of cytomegalovirus exposure and HLA in healthy donors. TCRdb keeps only in-frame clones here, not all; method: immunoSEQ multiplex PCR. This sample has over 150,000 clones; roughly 74% occur once, and the top ten carry 4.9%. The sequenced sample consisted of PBMCs. These receptors were taken from a male donor in good health and CMV-seronegative. Both conserved end residues are part of each CDR3.

TRBV7-3	TRBJ2-2	14	CASSSTGGTGELFF
TRBV28	TRBJ1-2	16	CASSHLGESGYYGYTF
TRBV5-6	TRBJ2-5	15	CASSLLQGPQETQYF
TRBV9	TRBJ1-3	15	CASSVDGFSGNTIYF
TRBV7-9	TRBJ1-5	14	CSSSLWGLNQPQHF
TRBV5-1	TRBJ2-1	15	CASRQASVTYNEQFF
TRBV28	TRBJ1-5	14	CASSQGGEPQPQHF
TRBV27	TRBJ2-6	16	CASSPTTSSGANVLTF
TRBV2	TRBJ1-5	18	CASSRLGQGVYSNQPQHF
TRBV5-1	TRBJ2-2	17	CASSLFPAGSSTGELFF
TRBV13	TRBJ2-7	15	CASSRRQGFSYEQYF
TRBV19	TRBJ1-5	14	CASRTETGNQPQHF
TRBV5-1	TRBJ1-1	13	CARSEEMNTEAFF
TRBV18	TRBJ1-3	15	CASSPLKGEGNTIYF
TRBV6-1	TRBJ1-6	14	CASSRDRENSPLHF
TRBV27	TRBJ2-1	16	CASSPFPRDRFNEQFF
TRBV9	TRBJ1-3	15	CASSVVYGCGNTIYF
TRBV6-5	TRBJ2-7	13	CASRPGGMDEQYF
TRBV6-4	TRBJ1-6	15	CASSDSTGGTSPLHF
TRBV2	TRBJ2-7	16	CASSEPQGARTYEQYF
TRBV27	TRBJ1-5	14	CASSLYGGLQPQHF
TRBV7-9	TRBJ2-1	14	CASDRGREIDEQFF
TRBV6-4	TRBJ1-2	13	CASSDSEGMGYTF
TRBV5-1	TRBJ2-2	15	CASSADRANTGELFF
TRBV30	TRBJ2-1	14	CAWSLGSGSPGQFF